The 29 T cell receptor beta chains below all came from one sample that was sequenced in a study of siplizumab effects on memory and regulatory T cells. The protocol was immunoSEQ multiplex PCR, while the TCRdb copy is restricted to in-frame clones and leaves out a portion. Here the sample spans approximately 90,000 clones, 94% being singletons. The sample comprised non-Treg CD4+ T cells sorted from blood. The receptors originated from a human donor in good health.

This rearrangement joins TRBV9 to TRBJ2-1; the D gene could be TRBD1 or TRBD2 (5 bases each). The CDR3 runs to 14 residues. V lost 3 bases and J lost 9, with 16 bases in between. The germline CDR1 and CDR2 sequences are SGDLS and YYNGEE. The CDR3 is CASSAGPVTVEQFF. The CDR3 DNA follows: TGTGCCAGCAGCGCGGGACCCGTGACGGTTGAGCAGTTCTTC. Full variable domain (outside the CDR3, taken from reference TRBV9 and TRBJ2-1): DSGVTQTPKHLITATGQRVTLRCSPRSGDLSVYWYQQSLDQGLQFLIQYYNGEERAKGNILERFSAQQFPDLHSELNLSSLELGDSALYFCASSAGPVTVEQFFGPGTRLTVL.

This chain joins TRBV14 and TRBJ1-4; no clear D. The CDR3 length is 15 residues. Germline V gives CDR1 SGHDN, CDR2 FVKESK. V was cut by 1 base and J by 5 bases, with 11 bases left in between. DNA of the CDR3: TGTGCCAGCAGCCAAGCTGAGAGCCTCAATGAAAAACTGTTTTTT. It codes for CASSQAESLNEKLFF.

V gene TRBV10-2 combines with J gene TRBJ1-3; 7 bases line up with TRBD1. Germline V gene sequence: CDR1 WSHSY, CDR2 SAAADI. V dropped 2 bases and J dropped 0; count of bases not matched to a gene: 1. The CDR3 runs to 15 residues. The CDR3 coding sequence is TGCGCCAGCAGTGAGGGACAGGTCTCTGGAAACACCATATATTTT. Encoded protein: CASSEGQVSGNTIYF.

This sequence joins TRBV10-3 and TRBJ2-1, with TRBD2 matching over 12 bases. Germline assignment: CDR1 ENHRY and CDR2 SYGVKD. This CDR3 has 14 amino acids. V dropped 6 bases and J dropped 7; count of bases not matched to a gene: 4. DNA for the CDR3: TGTGCCATCAGCGGACTAGCGGGGATAAATGAGCAGTTCTTC. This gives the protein CAISGLAGINEQFF.

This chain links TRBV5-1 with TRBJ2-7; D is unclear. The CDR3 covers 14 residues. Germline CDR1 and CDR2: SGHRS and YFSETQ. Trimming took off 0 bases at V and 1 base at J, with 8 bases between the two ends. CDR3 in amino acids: CASSLDSQSYEQYF. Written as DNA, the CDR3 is TGCGCCAGCAGCTTGGACAGCCAATCCTACGAGCAGTACTTC. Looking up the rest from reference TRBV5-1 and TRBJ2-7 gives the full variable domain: KAGVTQTPRYLIKTRGQQVTLSCSPISGHRSVSWYQQTPGQGLQFLFEYFSETQRNKGNFPGRFSGRQFSNSRSEMNVSTLELGDSALYLCASSLDSQSYEQYFGPGTRLTVT.

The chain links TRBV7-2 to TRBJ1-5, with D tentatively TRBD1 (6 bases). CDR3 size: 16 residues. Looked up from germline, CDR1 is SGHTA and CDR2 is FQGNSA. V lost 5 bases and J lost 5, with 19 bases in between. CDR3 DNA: TGTGCCAGCAGCCTCGGGGGGGGGCGGCTGGATCAGCCCCAGCATTTT. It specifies CASSLGGGRLDQPQHF.

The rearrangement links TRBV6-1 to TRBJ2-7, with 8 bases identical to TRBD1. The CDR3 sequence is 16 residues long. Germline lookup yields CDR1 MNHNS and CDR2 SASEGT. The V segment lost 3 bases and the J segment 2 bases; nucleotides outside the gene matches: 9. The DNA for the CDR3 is TGTGCCAGCAGTGAGGCCAGGGGGCTTTTTCCCTACGAGCAGTACTTC. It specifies CASSEARGLFPYEQYF.

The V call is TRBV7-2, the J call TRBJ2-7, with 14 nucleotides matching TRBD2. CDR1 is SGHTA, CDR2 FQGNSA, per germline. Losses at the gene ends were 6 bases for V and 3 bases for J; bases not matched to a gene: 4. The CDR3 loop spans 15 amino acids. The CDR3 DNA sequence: TGTGCCAGCAGTTTGGGGACTAGCGGGAGCTACGAGCAGTACTTC. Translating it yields CASSLGTSGSYEQYF.

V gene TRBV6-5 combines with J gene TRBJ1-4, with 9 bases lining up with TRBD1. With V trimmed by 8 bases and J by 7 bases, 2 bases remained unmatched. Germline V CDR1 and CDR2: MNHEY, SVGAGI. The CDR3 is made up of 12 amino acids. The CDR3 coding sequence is TGTGCCAGCGGGACAGGGAGTGAAAAACTGTTTTTT. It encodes CASGTGSEKLFF.

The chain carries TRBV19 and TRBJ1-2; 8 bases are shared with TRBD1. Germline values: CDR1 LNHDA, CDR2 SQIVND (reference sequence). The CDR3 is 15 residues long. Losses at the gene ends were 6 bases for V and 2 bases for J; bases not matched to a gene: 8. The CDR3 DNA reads TGTGCCAGTAGGACAGACAGGGGATCAAACTATGGCTACACCTTC. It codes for CASRTDRGSNYGYTF.

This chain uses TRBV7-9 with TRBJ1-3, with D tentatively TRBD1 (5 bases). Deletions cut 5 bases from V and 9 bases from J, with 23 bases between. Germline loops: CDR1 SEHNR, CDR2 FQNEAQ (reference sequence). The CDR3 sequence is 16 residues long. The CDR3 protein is CASSPSPGQSIGTIYF. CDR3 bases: TGTGCCAGCAGCCCTAGCCCGGGGCAGTCCATCGGCACCATATATTTT.

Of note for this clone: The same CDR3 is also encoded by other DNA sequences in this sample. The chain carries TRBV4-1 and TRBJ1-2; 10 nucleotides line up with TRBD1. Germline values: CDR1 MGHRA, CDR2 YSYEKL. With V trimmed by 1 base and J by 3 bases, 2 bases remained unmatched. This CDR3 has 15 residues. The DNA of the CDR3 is TGCGCCAGCAGCCAAGGACAGGGGGCTTACTATGGCTACACCTTC. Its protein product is CASSQGQGAYYGYTF.

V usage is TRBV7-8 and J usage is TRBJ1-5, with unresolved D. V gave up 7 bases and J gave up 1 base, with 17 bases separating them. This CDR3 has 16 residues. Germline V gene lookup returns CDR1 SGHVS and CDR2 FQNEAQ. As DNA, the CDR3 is TGTGCCAGCACCCCAGAGAGGGCGCGGAGCAATCAGCCCCAGCATTTT. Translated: CASTPERARSNQPQHF.

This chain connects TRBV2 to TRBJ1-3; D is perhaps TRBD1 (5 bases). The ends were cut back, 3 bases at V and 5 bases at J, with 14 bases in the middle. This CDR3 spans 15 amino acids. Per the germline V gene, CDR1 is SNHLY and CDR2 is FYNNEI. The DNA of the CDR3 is TGTGCCAGCAGTGATGACCAGGGAAATAGAAACACCATATATTTT. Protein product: CASSDDQGNRNTIYF.

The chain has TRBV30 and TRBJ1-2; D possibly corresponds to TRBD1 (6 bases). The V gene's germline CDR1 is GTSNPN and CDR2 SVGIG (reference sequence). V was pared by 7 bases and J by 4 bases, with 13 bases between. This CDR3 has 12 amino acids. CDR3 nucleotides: TGTGCCTTTCGGAGGGGGGGCTATGGCTACACCTTC. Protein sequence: CAFRRGGYGYTF.

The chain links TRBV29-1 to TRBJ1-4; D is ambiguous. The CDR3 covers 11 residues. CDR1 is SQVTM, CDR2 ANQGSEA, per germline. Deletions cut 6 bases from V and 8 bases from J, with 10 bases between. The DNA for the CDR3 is TGCAGCGTAAAAGTTTCCGAAAAACTGTTTTTT. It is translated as CSVKVSEKLFF.

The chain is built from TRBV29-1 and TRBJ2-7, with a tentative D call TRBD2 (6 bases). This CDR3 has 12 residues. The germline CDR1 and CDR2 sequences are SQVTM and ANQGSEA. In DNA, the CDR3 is TGCAGTATATGGGGGGACTCCTACGAGCAGTACTTC. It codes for CSIWGDSYEQYF.

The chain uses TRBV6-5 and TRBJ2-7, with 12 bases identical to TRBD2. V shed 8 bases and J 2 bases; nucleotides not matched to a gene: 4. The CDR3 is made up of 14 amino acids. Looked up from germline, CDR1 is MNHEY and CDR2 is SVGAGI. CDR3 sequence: CASQRLAGAYEQYF. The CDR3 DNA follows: TGTGCCAGCCAAAGACTAGCGGGAGCCTACGAGCAGTACTTC.

Here the CDR3 DNA reads TGTGCCAGCAGCGAGACGGGACAGGGACGTAGCACAGATACGCAGTATTTT. This codes for CASSETGQGRSTDTQYF. This chain joins TRBV5-8 and TRBJ2-3; TRBD1 matches at 9 bases. There are 17 residues in the CDR3. V trimming: 4 bases; J trimming: 0 bases; junction bases outside the gene matches: 9. Germline CDR1 reads SGHTS; CDR2 reads YDEGEE. The full variable domain, in which reference TRBV5-8 and TRBJ2-3 provide the parts outside the CDR3, is EAGVTQSPTHLIKTRGQQATLRCSPISGHTSVYWYQQALGLGLQFLLWYDEGEERNRGNFPPRFSGRQFPNYSSELNVNALELEDSALYLCASSETGQGRSTDTQYFGPGTRLTVL.

The CDR3 here is CASSPRVTANNEQFF. The CDR3 DNA reads TGTGCCAGCAGTCCTAGGGTGACAGCAAACAATGAGCAGTTCTTC. The rearrangement links TRBV7-6 to TRBJ2-7, with D maybe TRBD1 (5 bases). The DNA end lines up better with TRBJ2-1; the J call may be wrong. Per germline, CDR1 SGHVS and CDR2 FNYEAQ. This CDR3 spans 15 amino acids.

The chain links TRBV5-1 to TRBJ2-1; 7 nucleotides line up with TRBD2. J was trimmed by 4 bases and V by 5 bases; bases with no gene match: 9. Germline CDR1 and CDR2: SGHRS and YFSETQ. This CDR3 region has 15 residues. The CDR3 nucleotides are TGCGCCAGCAGGACTAGCTATCCATCGTACAATGAGCAGTTCTTC. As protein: CASRTSYPSYNEQFF.

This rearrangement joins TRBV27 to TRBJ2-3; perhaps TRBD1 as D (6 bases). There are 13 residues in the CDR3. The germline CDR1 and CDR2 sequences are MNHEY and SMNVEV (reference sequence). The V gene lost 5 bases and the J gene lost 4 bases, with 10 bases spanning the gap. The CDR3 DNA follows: TGTGCCAGCAGTCATAGGGGGTCAGATACGCAGTATTTT. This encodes CASSHRGSDTQYF.

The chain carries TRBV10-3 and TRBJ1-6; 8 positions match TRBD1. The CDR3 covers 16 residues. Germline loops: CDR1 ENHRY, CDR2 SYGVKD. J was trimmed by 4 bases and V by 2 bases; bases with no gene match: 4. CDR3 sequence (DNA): TGTGCCATCAGTGAGAGGACAGGGTCGTATAATTCACCCCTCCACTTT. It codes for CAISERTGSYNSPLHF.

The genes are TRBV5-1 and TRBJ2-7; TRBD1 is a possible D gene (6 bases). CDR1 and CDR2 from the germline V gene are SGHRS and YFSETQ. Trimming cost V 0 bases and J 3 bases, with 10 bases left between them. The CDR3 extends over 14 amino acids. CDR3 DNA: TGCGCCAGCAGCTTGGGACAGGATAGCTACGAGCAGTACTTC. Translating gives CASSLGQDSYEQYF.

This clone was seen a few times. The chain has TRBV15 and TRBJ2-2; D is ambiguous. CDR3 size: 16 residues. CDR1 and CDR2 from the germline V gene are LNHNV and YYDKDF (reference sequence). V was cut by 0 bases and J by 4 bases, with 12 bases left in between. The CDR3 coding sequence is TGTGCCACCAGCAGAGACTTTGGGGTGGGCACCGGGGAGCTGTTTTTT. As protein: CATSRDFGVGTGELFF. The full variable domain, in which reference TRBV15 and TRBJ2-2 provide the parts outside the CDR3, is DAMVIQNPRYQVTQFGKPVTLSCSQTLNHNVMYWYQQKSSQAPKLLFHYYDKDFNNEADTPDNFQSRRPNTSFCFLDIRSPGLGDTAMYLCATSRDFGVGTGELFFGEGSRLTVL.

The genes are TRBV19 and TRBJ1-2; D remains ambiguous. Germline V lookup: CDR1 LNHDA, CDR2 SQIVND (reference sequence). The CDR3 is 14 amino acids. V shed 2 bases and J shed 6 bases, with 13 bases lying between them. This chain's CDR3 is CASSISAGKNGYTF. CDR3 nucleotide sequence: TGTGCCAGTAGTATAAGCGCGGGCAAGAATGGCTACACCTTC.

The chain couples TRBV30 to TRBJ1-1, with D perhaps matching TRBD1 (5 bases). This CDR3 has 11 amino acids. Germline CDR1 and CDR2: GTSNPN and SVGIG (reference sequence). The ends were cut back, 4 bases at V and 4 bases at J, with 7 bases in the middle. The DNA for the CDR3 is TGTGCCTGGAACCAGGGCACTGAAGCTTTCTTT. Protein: CAWNQGTEAFF.

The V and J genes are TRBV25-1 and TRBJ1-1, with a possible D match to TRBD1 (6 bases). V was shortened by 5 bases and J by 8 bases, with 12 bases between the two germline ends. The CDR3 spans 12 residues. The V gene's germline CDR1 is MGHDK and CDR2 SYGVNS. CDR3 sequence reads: CASSRGTLEAFF. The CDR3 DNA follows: TGTGCCAGCAGTAGGGGGACTCTGGAAGCTTTCTTT.

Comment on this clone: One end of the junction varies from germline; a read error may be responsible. CDR3 sequence: CASSPRSGRPSGELFF. The CDR3 DNA sequence: TGTGCTAGCAGCCCCCGGAGCGGGAGGCCGTCCGGGGAGCTGTTTTTT. The J gene is TRBJ2-2, the V gene TRBV7-7; 9 bases map to TRBD2. Germline-derived CDR1 and CDR2 are SSHAT and FNYEAQ (reference sequence). CDR3 length: 16 residues.